This is a list of T cell receptor beta chains from one sample in a study of T cells in Graves' hyperthyroidism and ophthalmopathy. TCRdb re-analysed the multiplex PCR reads in MiXCR, keeping a single row per CDR3 protein. Of around 250,000 distinct CDR3 sequences in the sample, roughly 15% are singletons; the top ten hold around 28%. Sequencing was carried out using blood. These receptors were collected from a woman aged 18-29 years with Graves' ophthalmopathy. Each CDR3 is given with its conserved first and last residue. A D gene is named only where the DNA matches it firmly. Rows may omit the clone size; those that give it use once, few, many or a size class.

D gene,CDR3 length,V gene,clone size,J gene,CDR3 protein,CDR3 DNA
TRBD2,16,TRBV5-1,many,TRBJ2-5,CASSLEASGTEETQYF,TGCGCCAGCAGCTTGGAGGCTAGCGGGACGGAAGAGACCCAGTACTTC
.,17,TRBV3-1,many,TRBJ2-3,CASSQVGAGPSTDTQYF,TGTGCCAGCAGCCAAGTGGGTGCAGGACCTAGCACAGATACGCAGTATTTT
.,13,TRBV5-1,many,TRBJ1-1,CASSLGDNTEAFF,TGCGCCAGCAGCCTAGGGGACAACACTGAAGCTTTCTTT
TRBD1,14,TRBV2,many,TRBJ1-6,CASSLDRVRTPLHF,TGTGCCAGCAGTCTCGACAGGGTTAGGACACCCCTCCACTTT
TRBD2,16,TRBV5-5,many,TRBJ2-1,CASSLLSASGIFEQFF,TGTGCCAGCAGCTTGTTGTCGGCTAGCGGGATTTTCGAGCAGTTCTTC
.,12,TRBV19,.,TRBJ1-6,CASSKGDSPLHF,TGTGCCAGTAGTAAGGGAGATTCACCCCTCCACTTT
.,12,TRBV7-8,many,TRBJ2-1,CASSSFGNEQFF,TGTGCCAGCAGCTCGTTTGGCAATGAGCAGTTCTTC
TRBD2,18,TRBV11-2,many,TRBJ2-2,CASSLDGLAGFKTGELFF,TGTGCCAGCAGCTTAGATGGGCTAGCGGGATTCAAAACCGGGGAGCTGTTTTTT
TRBD1,16,TRBV28,many,TRBJ1-5,CASSPTSGGRNQPQHF,TGTGCCAGCAGTCCAACTTCAGGGGGCCGGAATCAGCCCCAGCATTTT
TRBD2,16,TRBV20-1,.,TRBJ2-5,CSARRLAGGLGETQYF,TGCAGTGCTAGAAGACTAGCGGGGGGTCTCGGAGAGACCCAGTACTTC
.,16,TRBV18,.,TRBJ1-1,CASSPWREEVNTEAFF,TGTGCCAGCTCACCATGGAGGGAGGAGGTTAACACTGAAGCTTTCTTT
.,13,TRBV7-3,many,TRBJ2-5,CASSWDSQETQYF,TGTGCCAGCAGCTGGGACTCCCAAGAGACCCAGTACTTC
TRBD1,13,TRBV11-2,many,TRBJ2-7,CASRRTGKIKQYF,TGTGCCAGCCGTCGGACAGGGAAAATCAAGCAGTACTTC
.,20,TRBV7-2,many,TRBJ1-6,CASRDREQGRSISYNSPLHF,TGTGCCAGCAGGGACCGAGAACAGGGACGTTCAATCTCCTATAATTCACCCCTCCACTTT
.,15,TRBV2,many,TRBJ2-1,CASKKDGSSYNEQFF,TGTGCCAGCAAGAAGGACGGAAGCTCCTACAATGAGCAGTTCTTC
.,13,TRBV20-1,.,TRBJ2-5,CSASLSVQETQYF,TGCAGTGCTTCCCTATCGGTACAAGAGACCCAGTACTTC
TRBD2,19,TRBV9,many,TRBJ2-1,CASSSSGLAGGVLGDEQFF,TGTGCCAGCAGCTCTTCGGGACTAGCGGGAGGGGTACTAGGGGATGAGCAGTTCTTC
TRBD2,16,TRBV7-2,.,TRBJ2-7,CASSRPGLAGPYEQYF,TGTGCCAGCAGCCGACCGGGACTAGCGGGCCCCTACGAGCAGTACTTC
TRBD1,15,TRBV5-4,few,TRBJ2-3,CASSTGQGAADTQYF,TGTGCCAGCAGTACGGGACAGGGGGCCGCAGATACGCAGTATTTT
TRBD2,15,TRBV20-1,many,TRBJ2-5,CSAPQWTSLRETQYF,TGCAGTGCTCCGCAATGGACTAGTCTACGAGAGACCCAGTACTTC
TRBD1,17,TRBV3-1,many,TRBJ2-6,CASSHLQGTSGANVLTF,TGTGCCAGCAGCCATTTACAGGGGACCTCTGGGGCCAACGTCCTGACTTTC
.,15,TRBV4-1,many,TRBJ1-2,CASSQDLAGRYGYTF,TGCGCCAGCAGCCAAGATCTTGCCGGGCGATATGGCTACACCTTC
.,15,TRBV6-1,many,TRBJ2-3,CASSPAVPFTDTQYF,TGTGCCAGCAGTCCTGCTGTCCCGTTCACAGATACGCAGTATTTT
.,13,TRBV18,many,TRBJ2-1,CASSISPVGEQFF,TGTGCCAGCTCAATAAGTCCGGTTGGAGAGCAGTTCTTC
.,15,TRBV28,many,TRBJ1-6,CASSFGGTYNSPLHF,TGTGCCAGCAGTTTTGGGGGTACCTATAATTCACCCCTCCACTTT
TRBD2,20,TRBV19,.,TRBJ2-1,CASSIDLWGLAEFPHNEQFF,TGTGCCAGTAGTATAGATCTTTGGGGACTAGCGGAGTTCCCTCACAATGAGCAGTTCTTC
.,11,TRBV27,few,TRBJ2-3,CASTSGLAQYF,TGTGCCAGCACTTCGGGGTTGGCGCAGTATTTT
TRBD2,15,TRBV4-1,.,TRBJ2-3,CASSQDPAGADTQYF,TGCGCCAGCAGCCAAGACCCAGCGGGAGCAGATACGCAGTATTTT
.,14,TRBV5-1,many,TRBJ1-1,CASRNQGTNTEAFF,TGCGCCAGCCGAAATCAGGGGACGAACACTGAAGCTTTCTTT
TRBD1,14,TRBV7-9,few,TRBJ2-3,CASSLGQGRDTQYF,TGTGCCAGCAGCTTAGGACAGGGTAGAGATACGCAGTATTTT
TRBD2,14,TRBV20-1,many,TRBJ2-7,CSARWAGGSYEQYF,TGCAGTGCTAGGTGGGCGGGAGGGTCCTACGAGCAGTACTTC
TRBD2,15,TRBV15,many,TRBJ2-1,CATSHSGREYNEQFF,TGTGCCACGTCCCATAGCGGGAGGGAGTACAATGAGCAGTTCTTC
TRBD1,15,TRBV19,few,TRBJ1-5,CASRLGTGSLQPQHF,TGTGCCAGTCGTCTTGGGACAGGGAGTTTACAGCCCCAGCATTTT
.,14,TRBV4-2,many,TRBJ2-1,CASSQDWGDGEQFF,TGTGCCAGCAGCCAAGATTGGGGGGATGGTGAGCAGTTCTTC
TRBD2,17,TRBV6-2/TRBV6-3,many,TRBJ2-1,CASSLNSGTSSYNEQFF,TGTGCCAGCAGCCTAAATAGCGGGACTAGCTCCTACAATGAGCAGTTCTTC
.,12,TRBV2,many,TRBJ2-7,CAGRDFATEQYF,TGTGCCGGTCGGGACTTCGCCACCGAGCAGTACTTC
.,14,TRBV2,many,TRBJ1-2,CASSEDGFNYGYTF,TGTGCCAGCAGTGAAGACGGCTTTAACTATGGCTACACCTTC
.,15,TRBV20-1,many,TRBJ1-2,CSARAGDNPTPGYTF,TGCAGTGCTAGGGCAGGGGACAATCCTACCCCTGGCTACACCTTC
.,15,TRBV30,.,TRBJ2-1,CAWSPPTSAYNEQFF,TGTGCCTGGAGCCCCCCGACTAGTGCCTACAATGAGCAGTTCTTC
TRBD1,14,TRBV27,many,TRBJ1-2,CASSYRGSIYGYTF,TGTGCCAGCAGTTACAGGGGGTCGATCTATGGCTACACCTTC
.,15,TRBV11-2,many,TRBJ2-2,CASSKQGAGGGELFF,TGTGCCAGCAGCAAACAGGGGGCGGGAGGCGGGGAGCTGTTTTTT
TRBD2,19,TRBV12-3/TRBV12-4,few,TRBJ2-3,CASSYRTSGGPRYTDTQYF,TGTGCCAGCAGTTATCGGACTAGCGGGGGGCCACGTTACACAGATACGCAGTATTTT
.,14,TRBV28,many,TRBJ1-2,CASSSVGRGYGYTF,TGTGCCAGCAGTTCGGTGGGCAGAGGCTATGGCTACACCTTC
TRBD2,16,TRBV9,.,TRBJ2-1,CASSVQGSGAYNEQFF,TGTGCCAGCAGCGTACAAGGTAGCGGGGCCTACAATGAGCAGTTCTTC
.,13,TRBV12-3/TRBV12-4,many,TRBJ2-5,CASSYQGWETQYF,TGTGCCAGCAGTTACCAAGGGTGGGAGACCCAGTACTTC
TRBD1,13,TRBV10-3,many,TRBJ2-7,CASERDREGEQYF,TGTGCCTCCGAACGGGACAGGGAAGGGGAGCAGTACTTC
.,13,TRBV6-1,.,TRBJ1-4,CASSQTRREKLFF,TGTGCCAGCAGTCAGACCCGTCGTGAAAAACTGTTTTTT
.,11,TRBV6-2/TRBV6-3,many,TRBJ2-1,CASSWASEQFF,TGTGCCAGCAGTTGGGCCTCTGAGCAGTTCTTC
.,15,TRBV7-2,many,TRBJ2-7,CASSLGRAYSYEQYF,TGTGCCAGCAGCTTAGGGCGGGCATACTCCTACGAGCAGTACTTC
.,14,TRBV5-1,many,TRBJ2-1,CASSRQSEINEQFF,TGCGCCAGCAGCCGGCAATCCGAGATCAATGAGCAGTTCTTC
.,11,TRBV12-3/TRBV12-4,many,TRBJ2-1,CASSSGNEQFF,TGTGCCAGCAGTTCTGGGAATGAGCAGTTCTTC
TRBD2,15,TRBV7-2,.,TRBJ2-1,CASSSTSGGANEQFF,TGTGCCAGCAGCTCGACTAGCGGGGGGGCAAATGAGCAGTTCTTC
.,15,TRBV20-1,.,TRBJ2-5,CSANPRTEGPETQYF,TGCAGTGCTAATCCCAGGACAGAAGGACCTGAGACCCAGTACTTC
.,13,TRBV7-2,many,TRBJ1-1,CASSREQNTEAFF,TGTGCCAGCAGCCGCGAACAGAACACTGAAGCTTTCTTT
.,13,TRBV29-1,many,TRBJ2-7,CSVAQGLTWEQYF,TGCAGCGTTGCCCAGGGACTGACATGGGAGCAGTACTTC
TRBD2,15,TRBV29-1,many,TRBJ2-1,CSVVSSGSFSYEQFF,TGCAGCGTTGTGTCTAGCGGGAGTTTTAGCTATGAGCAGTTCTTC
TRBD2,14,TRBV6-6,many,TRBJ2-5,CASRLLAGGSTQYF,TGTGCCAGCAGATTACTAGCGGGGGGATCGACCCAGTACTTC